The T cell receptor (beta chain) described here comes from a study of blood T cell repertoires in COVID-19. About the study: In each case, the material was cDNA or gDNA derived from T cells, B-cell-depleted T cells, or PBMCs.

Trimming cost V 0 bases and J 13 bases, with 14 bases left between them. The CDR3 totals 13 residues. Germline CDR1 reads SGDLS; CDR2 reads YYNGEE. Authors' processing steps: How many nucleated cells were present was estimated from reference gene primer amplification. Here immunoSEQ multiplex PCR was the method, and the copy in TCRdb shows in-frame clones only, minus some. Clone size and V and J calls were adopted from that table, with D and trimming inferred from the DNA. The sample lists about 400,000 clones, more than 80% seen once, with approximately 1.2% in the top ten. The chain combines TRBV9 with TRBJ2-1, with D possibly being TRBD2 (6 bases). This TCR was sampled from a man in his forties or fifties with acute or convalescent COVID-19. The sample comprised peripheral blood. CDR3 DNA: TGTGCCAGCAGCGTAGGCGGCGGGGCAGCCCAGTTCTTC. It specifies CASSVGGGAAQFF.